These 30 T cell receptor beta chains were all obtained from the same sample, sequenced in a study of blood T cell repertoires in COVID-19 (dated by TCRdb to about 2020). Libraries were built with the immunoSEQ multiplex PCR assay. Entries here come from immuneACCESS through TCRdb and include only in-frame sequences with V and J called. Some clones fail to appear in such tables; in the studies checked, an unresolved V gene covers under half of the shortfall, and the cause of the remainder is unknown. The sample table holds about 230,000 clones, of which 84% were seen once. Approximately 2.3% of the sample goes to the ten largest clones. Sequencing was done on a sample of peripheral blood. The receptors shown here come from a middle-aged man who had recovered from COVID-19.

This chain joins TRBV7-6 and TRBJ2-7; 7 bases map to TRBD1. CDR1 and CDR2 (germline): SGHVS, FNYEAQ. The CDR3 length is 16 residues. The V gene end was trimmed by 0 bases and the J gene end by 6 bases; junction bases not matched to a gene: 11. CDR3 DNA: TGTGCCAGCAGCTTAGCGCTAGGTGGGACAGTCGGCGAGCAGTACTTC. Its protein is CASSLALGGTVGEQYF.

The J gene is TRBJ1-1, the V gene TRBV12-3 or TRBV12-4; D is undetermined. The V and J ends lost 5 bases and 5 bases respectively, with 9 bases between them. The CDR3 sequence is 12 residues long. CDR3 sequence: CASSITETEAFF. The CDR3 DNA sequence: TGTGCCAGCAGTATAACAGAGACTGAAGCTTTCTTT.

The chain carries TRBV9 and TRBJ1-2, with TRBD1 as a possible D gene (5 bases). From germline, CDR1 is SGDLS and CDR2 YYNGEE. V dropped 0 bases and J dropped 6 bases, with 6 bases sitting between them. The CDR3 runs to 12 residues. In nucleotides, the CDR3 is TGTGCCAGCAGCGTAGGGGGGGATGGCTACACCTTC. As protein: CASSVGGDGYTF.

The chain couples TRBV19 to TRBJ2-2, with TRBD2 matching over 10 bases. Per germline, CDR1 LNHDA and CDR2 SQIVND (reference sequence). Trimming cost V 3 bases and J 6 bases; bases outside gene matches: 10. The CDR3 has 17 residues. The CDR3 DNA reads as TGTGCCAGTAGTATTACTTCAGCGGGAGGGGTGGCCGGGGAGCTGTTTTTT. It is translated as CASSITSAGGVAGELFF. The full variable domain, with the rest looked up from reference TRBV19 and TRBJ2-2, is DGGITQSPKYLFRKEGQNVTLSCEQNLNHDAMYWYRQDPGQGLRLIYYSQIVNDFQKGDIAEGYSVSREKKESFPLTVTSAQKNPTAFYLCASSITSAGGVAGELFFGEGSRLTVL.

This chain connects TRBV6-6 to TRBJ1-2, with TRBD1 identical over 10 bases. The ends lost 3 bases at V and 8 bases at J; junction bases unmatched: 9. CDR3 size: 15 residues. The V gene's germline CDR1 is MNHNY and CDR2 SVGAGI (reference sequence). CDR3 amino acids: CASSYRGTGARGYTF. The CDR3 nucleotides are TGTGCCAGCAGTTATCGCGGGACAGGGGCCCGAGGCTACACCTTC.

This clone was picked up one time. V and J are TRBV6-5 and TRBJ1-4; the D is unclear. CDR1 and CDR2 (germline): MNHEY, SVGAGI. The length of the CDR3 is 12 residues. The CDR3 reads CASTSANEKLFF. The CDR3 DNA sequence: TGTGCTTCTACGAGCGCTAATGAAAAACTGTTTTTT.

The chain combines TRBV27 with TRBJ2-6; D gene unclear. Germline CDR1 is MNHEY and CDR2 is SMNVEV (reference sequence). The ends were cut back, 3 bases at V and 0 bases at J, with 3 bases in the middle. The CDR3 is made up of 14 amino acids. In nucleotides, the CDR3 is TGTGCCAGCAGTTTCTACTCTGGGGCCAACGTCCTGACTTTC. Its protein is CASSFYSGANVLTF.

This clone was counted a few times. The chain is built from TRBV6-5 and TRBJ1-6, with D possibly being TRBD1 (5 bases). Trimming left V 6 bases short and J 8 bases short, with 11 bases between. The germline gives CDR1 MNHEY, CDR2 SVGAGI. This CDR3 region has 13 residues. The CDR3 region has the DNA TGTGCCAGCAGAGCGACAGTGGATTCACCCCTCCACTTT. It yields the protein CASRATVDSPLHF.

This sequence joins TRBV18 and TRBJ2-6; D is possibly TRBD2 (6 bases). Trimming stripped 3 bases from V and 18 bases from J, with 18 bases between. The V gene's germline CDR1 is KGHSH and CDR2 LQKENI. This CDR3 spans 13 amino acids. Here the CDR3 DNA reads TGTGCCAGCTCACCCTCCGTCGGAGGGATAAAGACTTTC. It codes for CASSPSVGGIKTF.

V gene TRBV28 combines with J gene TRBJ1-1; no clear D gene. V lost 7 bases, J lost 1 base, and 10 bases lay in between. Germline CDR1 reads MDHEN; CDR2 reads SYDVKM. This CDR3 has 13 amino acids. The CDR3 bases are TGTGCCAGCACCCTAGCAGCGAACACTGAAGCTTTCTTT. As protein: CASTLAANTEAFF.

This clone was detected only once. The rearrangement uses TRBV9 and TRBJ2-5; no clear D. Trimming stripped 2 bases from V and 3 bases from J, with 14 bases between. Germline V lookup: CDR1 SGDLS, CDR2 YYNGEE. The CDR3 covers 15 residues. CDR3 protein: CASSVRWAAKETQYF. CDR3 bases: TGTGCCAGCAGCGTTCGGTGGGCAGCAAAAGAGACCCAGTACTTC.

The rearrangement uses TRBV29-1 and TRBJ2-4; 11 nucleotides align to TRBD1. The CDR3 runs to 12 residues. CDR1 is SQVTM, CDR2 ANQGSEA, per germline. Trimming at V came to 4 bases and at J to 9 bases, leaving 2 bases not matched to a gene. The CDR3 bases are TGCAGCGTTGTGGGACAGGGGGGCATTCAGTACTTC. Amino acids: CSVVGQGGIQYF.

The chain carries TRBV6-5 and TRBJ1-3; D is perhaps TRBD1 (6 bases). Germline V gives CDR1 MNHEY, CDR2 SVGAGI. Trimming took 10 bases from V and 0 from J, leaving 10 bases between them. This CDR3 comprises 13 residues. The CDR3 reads CATEGDSGNTIYF. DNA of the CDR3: TGTGCCACAGAGGGGGACTCTGGAAACACCATATATTTT.

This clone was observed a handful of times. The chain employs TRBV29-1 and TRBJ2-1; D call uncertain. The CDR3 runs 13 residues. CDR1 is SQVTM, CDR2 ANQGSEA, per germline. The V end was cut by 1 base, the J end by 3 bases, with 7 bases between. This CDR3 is CSVEGLIYNEQFF. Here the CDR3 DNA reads TGCAGCGTTGAAGGTCTAATCTACAATGAGCAGTTCTTC.

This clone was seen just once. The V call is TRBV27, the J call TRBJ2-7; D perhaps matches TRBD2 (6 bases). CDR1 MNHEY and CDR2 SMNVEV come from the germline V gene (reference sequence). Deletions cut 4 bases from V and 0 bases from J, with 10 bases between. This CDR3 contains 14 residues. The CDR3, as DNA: TGTGCCAGCAGTTCGGGACTTGGCTCCTACGAGCAGTACTTC. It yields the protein CASSSGLGSYEQYF.

As DNA, the CDR3 is TGTGCCAGCTCACCACTAGATTTTAGCTCGGGAAACACCATATATTTT. As protein: CASSPLDFSSGNTIYF. This rearrangement joins TRBV18 to TRBJ1-3, with unresolved D. Trimming left V 1 base short and J 4 bases short, with 14 bases between. This CDR3 spans 16 amino acids. CDR1 is KGHSH, CDR2 LQKENI, per germline.

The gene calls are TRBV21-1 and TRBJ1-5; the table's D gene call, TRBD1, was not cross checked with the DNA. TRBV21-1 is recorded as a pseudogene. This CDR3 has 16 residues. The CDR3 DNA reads TGTGCCAGCAGCAAAGAGGGCAGGGTACTCCATCAGCCCCAGCATTTT. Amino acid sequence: CASSKEGRVLHQPQHF.

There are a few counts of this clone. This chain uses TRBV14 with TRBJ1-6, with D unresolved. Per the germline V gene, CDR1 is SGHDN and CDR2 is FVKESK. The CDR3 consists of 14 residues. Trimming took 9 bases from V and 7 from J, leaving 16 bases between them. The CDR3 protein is CARPRGSRNSPLHF. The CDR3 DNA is TGTGCCAGACCACGAGGGTCGAGGAATTCACCCCTCCACTTT.

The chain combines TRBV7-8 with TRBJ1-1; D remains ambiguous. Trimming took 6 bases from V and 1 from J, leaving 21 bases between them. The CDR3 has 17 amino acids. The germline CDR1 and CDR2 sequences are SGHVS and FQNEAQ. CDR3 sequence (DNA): TGTGCCAGCAGGGCAATGCGCGGTCAGCCCAAGAACACTGAAGCTTTCTTT. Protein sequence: CASRAMRGQPKNTEAFF.

This chain's CDR3 is CSGWERGPDTQYF. CDR3 DNA: TGCAGCGGCTGGGAAAGGGGCCCAGATACGCAGTATTTT. The genes are TRBV29-1 and TRBJ2-3; tentative D call: TRBD1 (5 bases). The CDR3 has 13 amino acids. The germline gives CDR1 SQVTM, CDR2 ANQGSEA. V was trimmed by 7 bases and J by 4 bases, leaving 15 bases between them.

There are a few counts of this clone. The CDR3 sequence: CASRRTSVETQYF. DNA for the CDR3: TGTGCCAGCAGACGCACTAGCGTAGAGACCCAGTACTTC. The chain uses TRBV6-5 and TRBJ2-5, with 7 bases fitting TRBD2. This CDR3 contains 13 residues. V shed 6 bases and J 4 bases; nucleotides not matched to a gene: 5. Germline lookup yields CDR1 MNHEY and CDR2 SVGAGI.

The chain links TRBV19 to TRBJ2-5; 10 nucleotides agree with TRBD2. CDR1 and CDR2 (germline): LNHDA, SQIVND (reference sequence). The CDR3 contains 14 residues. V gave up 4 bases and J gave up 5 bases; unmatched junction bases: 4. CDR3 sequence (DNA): TGTGCCAGTAGTACTAGCGGGAGTTTTGAGACCCAGTACTTC. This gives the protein CASSTSGSFETQYF.

Written as DNA, the CDR3 is TGTGCCAGCAACTACTCCAACCCGGGAGGGGCCTCGGATACGCAGTATTTT. Translated: CASNYSNPGGASDTQYF. The V call is TRBV21-1, the J call TRBJ2-3; TRBD2, the table's D call, was not compared with the DNA. TRBV21-1 constitutes a pseudogene. This CDR3 spans 17 amino acids.

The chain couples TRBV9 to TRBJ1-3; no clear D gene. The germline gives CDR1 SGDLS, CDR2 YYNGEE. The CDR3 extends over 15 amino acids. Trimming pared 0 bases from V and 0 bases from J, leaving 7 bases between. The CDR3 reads CASSVDEGSGNTIYF. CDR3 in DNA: TGTGCCAGCAGCGTAGACGAGGGCTCTGGAAACACCATATATTTT. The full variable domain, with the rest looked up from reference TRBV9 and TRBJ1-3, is DSGVTQTPKHLITATGQRVTLRCSPRSGDLSVYWYQQSLDQGLQFLIQYYNGEERAKGNILERFSAQQFPDLHSELNLSSLELGDSALYFCASSVDEGSGNTIYFGEGSWLTVV.

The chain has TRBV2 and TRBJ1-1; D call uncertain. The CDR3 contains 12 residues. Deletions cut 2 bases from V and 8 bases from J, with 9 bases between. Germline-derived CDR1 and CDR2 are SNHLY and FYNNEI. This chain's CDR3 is CASSERPREAFF. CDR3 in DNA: TGTGCCAGCAGTGAAAGGCCCAGGGAAGCTTTCTTT.

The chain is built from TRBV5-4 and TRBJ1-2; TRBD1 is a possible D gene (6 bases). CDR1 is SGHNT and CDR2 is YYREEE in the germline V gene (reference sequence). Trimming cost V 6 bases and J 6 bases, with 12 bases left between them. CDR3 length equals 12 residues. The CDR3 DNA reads TGTGCCAGCAAGGGGGACGGCGATGGCTACACCTTC. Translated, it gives CASKGDGDGYTF.

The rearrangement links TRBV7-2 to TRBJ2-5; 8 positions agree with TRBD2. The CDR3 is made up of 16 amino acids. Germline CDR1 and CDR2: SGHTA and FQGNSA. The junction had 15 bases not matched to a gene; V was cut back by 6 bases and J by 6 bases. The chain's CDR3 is CASRPRGGHLSKTQYF. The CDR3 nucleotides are TGTGCCAGCAGGCCCCGGGGGGGGCATCTCTCGAAGACCCAGTACTTC.

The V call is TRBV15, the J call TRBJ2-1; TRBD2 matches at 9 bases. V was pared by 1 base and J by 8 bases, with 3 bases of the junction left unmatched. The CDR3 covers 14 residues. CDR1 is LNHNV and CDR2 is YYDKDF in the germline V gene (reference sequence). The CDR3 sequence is CATSRAGTSHEQFF. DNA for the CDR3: TGTGCCACCAGCAGAGCCGGGACTAGCCATGAGCAGTTCTTC. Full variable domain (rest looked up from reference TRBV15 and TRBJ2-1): DAMVIQNPRYQVTQFGKPVTLSCSQTLNHNVMYWYQQKSSQAPKLLFHYYDKDFNNEADTPDNFQSRRPNTSFCFLDIRSPGLGDTAMYLCATSRAGTSHEQFFGPGTRLTVL.

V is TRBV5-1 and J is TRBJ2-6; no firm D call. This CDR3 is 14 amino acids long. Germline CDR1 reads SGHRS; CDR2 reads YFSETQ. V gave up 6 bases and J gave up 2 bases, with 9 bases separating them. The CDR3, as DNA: TGCGCCAGCAAGTGGTGGCCTGGGGCCAACGTCCTGACTTTC. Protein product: CASKWWPGANVLTF.

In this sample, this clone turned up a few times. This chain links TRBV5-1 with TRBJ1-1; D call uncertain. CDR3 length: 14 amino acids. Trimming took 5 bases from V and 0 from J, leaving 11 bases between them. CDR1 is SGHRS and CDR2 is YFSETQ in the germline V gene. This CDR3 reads CASRVEIMNTEAFF. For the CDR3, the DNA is TGCGCCAGCAGGGTTGAGATCATGAACACTGAAGCTTTCTTT.